The clone carrying this TCR beta chain turned up a few times. The target antigen is unknown. CD4+ T cells that had been cultured provided DNA sequenced with the Oncomine TCR Beta short-read assay. TCRdb reprocessed the PCR reads via MiXCR and lists one record per CDR3 protein. This sample has over 13,000 distinct CDR3 sequences, with roughly half found just once. The V gene's germline CDR1 is LNHDA and CDR2 SQIVND (reference sequence). Trimming removed 6 bases at V and 5 bases at J, with 11 bases between. The length of the CDR3 is 13 residues. The data were taken from a study of vaccination and CD4 T cells after COVID-19. Study background: Each individual in the study obtained two doses of BNT162b2 or mRNA-1273 vaccine. The cells were exposed to overlapping spike peptides originating from SARS-CoV-2, HCoV-NL63, HCoV-OC43 and HCoV-229E for stimulation.

Documented treatment: approximately nine-day PBMC culture with coronavirus spike peptide pools or control peptides (ViraFEST assay). The study's findings and limits: This study had few convalescent patients and no early post-infection samples.

The specimen sequenced was CD4+ T cells from blood, cultured in vitro. The clonotype originates from a human donor who had recovered from COVID-19. The V and J genes are TRBV19 and TRBJ1-5; D is unclear. CDR3 in amino acids: CASRSDGHQPQHF. The CDR3 coding sequence is TGTGCCAGTAGATCGGACGGTCATCAGCCCCAGCATTTT.